This is a list of T cell receptor beta chains from one sample in a study of relationships among human T cell subsets. Each CDR3 protein is one row after TCRdb ran MiXCR on the multiplex PCR reads. The table lists about 5,500 distinct CDR3 sequences, 65% of them singletons. The sequenced material came from CD8+ T cells sorted from blood. Source of these receptors: a man between 40 and 49 years old in good health. The conserved cysteine and the conserved F or W are not part of the CDR3 here. A D gene is named only where the DNA matches it firmly.

v_gene: TRBV6-4
len: 13
d_gene: -
j_gene: TRBJ2-3
CDR3aa: ASSGKAGFTDTQY

v_gene: TRBV30
len: 13
d_gene: TRBD2
j_gene: TRBJ2-5
CDR3aa: AWSYSGGTGETQY

v_gene: TRBV14
len: 16
d_gene: -
j_gene: TRBJ1-6
CDR3aa: ASSQGTARGIINSPLH

v_gene: TRBV27
len: 15
d_gene: -
j_gene: TRBJ1-4
CDR3aa: ASSLSSRSATNEKLF

v_gene: TRBV2
len: 11
d_gene: -
j_gene: TRBJ1-4
CDR3aa: ASRDRLGEKLF

v_gene: TRBV11-2
len: 16
d_gene: TRBD2
j_gene: TRBJ2-5
CDR3aa: ASSLISPGGGIQETQY

v_gene: TRBV11-2
len: 13
d_gene: -
j_gene: TRBJ1-1
CDR3aa: ASSSRDGMNTEAF

v_gene: TRBV28
len: 11
d_gene: -
j_gene: TRBJ1-1
CDR3aa: ASSWGRNTEAF

v_gene: TRBV18
len: 11
d_gene: -
j_gene: TRBJ2-7
CDR3aa: ASRGTVPYEQY

v_gene: TRBV4-1
len: 12
d_gene: TRBD2
j_gene: TRBJ2-1
CDR3aa: ASSLTSGSTEQF

v_gene: TRBV4-2
len: 16
d_gene: TRBD1
j_gene: TRBJ2-4
CDR3aa: ASSQEGGWSLAKNIQY

v_gene: TRBV7-6
len: 12
d_gene: -
j_gene: TRBJ2-7
CDR3aa: ASSLGRGSYEQY

v_gene: TRBV4-1
len: 11
d_gene: -
j_gene: TRBJ2-4
CDR3aa: ASSLYLGGIQY

v_gene: TRBV14
len: 12
d_gene: TRBD2
j_gene: TRBJ2-1
CDR3aa: ASSNAGVYNEQF

v_gene: TRBV11-3
len: 12
d_gene: -
j_gene: TRBJ2-1
CDR3aa: ASSLDVRHNEQF

v_gene: TRBV7-9
len: 13
d_gene: -
j_gene: TRBJ2-1
CDR3aa: ASSLSSGGYNEQF

v_gene: TRBV4-2
len: 10
d_gene: -
j_gene: TRBJ1-1
CDR3aa: ASSQVGAEAF

v_gene: TRBV4-2
len: 14
d_gene: TRBD1
j_gene: TRBJ1-3
CDR3aa: ASSQGQGAYGNTIY

v_gene: TRBV7-8
len: 12
d_gene: TRBD1
j_gene: TRBJ2-7
CDR3aa: ASSFGTGGREQY

v_gene: TRBV28
len: 11
d_gene: -
j_gene: TRBJ2-7
CDR3aa: ASSYSGIYEQY

v_gene: TRBV6-4
len: 11
d_gene: -
j_gene: TRBJ2-1
CDR3aa: ASSAGAYNEQF

v_gene: TRBV20-1
len: 8
d_gene: -
j_gene: TRBJ1-2
CDR3aa: SGSEWGYT

v_gene: TRBV7-6
len: 11
d_gene: -
j_gene: TRBJ2-1
CDR3aa: ASSLGLDNEQF

v_gene: TRBV5-1
len: 10
d_gene: -
j_gene: TRBJ1-1
CDR3aa: ASSSSPTEAF

v_gene: TRBV19
len: 12
d_gene: TRBD2
j_gene: TRBJ2-1
CDR3aa: ATGGTSFSLEQF

v_gene: TRBV27
len: 12
d_gene: TRBD2
j_gene: TRBJ2-3
CDR3aa: ASSFPRTSGTQY

v_gene: TRBV11-2
len: 13
d_gene: -
j_gene: TRBJ1-1
CDR3aa: ASSSVRETNTEAF

v_gene: TRBV11-2
len: 11
d_gene: TRBD1
j_gene: TRBJ2-7
CDR3aa: ASSSGQLYEQY

v_gene: TRBV4-1
len: 14
d_gene: TRBD2
j_gene: TRBJ2-5
CDR3aa: ASSQGAGLYQETQY

v_gene: TRBV11-2
len: 11
d_gene: -
j_gene: TRBJ2-7
CDR3aa: ASSYTGPYEQY

v_gene: TRBV30
len: 11
d_gene: TRBD2
j_gene: TRBJ2-5
CDR3aa: AWSRTRQETQY

v_gene: TRBV5-1
len: 10
d_gene: -
j_gene: TRBJ2-1
CDR3aa: ASSSNYHEQF

v_gene: TRBV4-1
len: 14
d_gene: TRBD1
j_gene: TRBJ2-5
CDR3aa: ASSQDGTGFLETQY

v_gene: TRBV5-1
len: 14
d_gene: -
j_gene: TRBJ1-1
CDR3aa: ASTPEGRDLNTEAF

v_gene: TRBV2
len: 9
d_gene: TRBD1
j_gene: TRBJ2-7
CDR3aa: ASLQGYEQY

v_gene: TRBV11-2
len: 12
d_gene: -
j_gene: TRBJ2-2
CDR3aa: ASSRRGNTGELF

v_gene: TRBV7-9
len: 12
d_gene: -
j_gene: TRBJ2-5
CDR3aa: ASSFSTPTETQY

v_gene: TRBV13
len: 16
d_gene: TRBD1
j_gene: TRBJ2-3
CDR3aa: ASSIGQGPGDHTDTQY

v_gene: TRBV20-1
len: 14
d_gene: TRBD2
j_gene: TRBJ2-1
CDR3aa: SARGGLAGGPDGQF

v_gene: TRBV5-4
len: 13
d_gene: -
j_gene: TRBJ1-1
CDR3aa: ASSDRTVFDTEAF

v_gene: TRBV5-1
len: 15
d_gene: TRBD2
j_gene: TRBJ2-3
CDR3aa: ASSLESAGGLADTQY